This T cell receptor beta chain was documented in a study of T cells in Graves' hyperthyroidism and ophthalmopathy. This clonotype has ten or more counts. The antigen remains unidentified. Findings of the study overall: Most thyroid clonotypes with frequency above 0.001 were detected in blood.

Amplified regions were TCR beta CDR3 sequences from RNA transcripts. TCR CDR3 underwent first-round RT-PCR with the HTBI primer set. MiXCR, run by TCRdb on the multiplex PCR reads, gives a single entry per CDR3 protein. The sample contains around 500,000 distinct CDR3 sequences, 12% to 15% of which appear only once. Graves' hyperthyroidism was deemed stable absent ophthalmopathy progression within 18 months. Disease duration under 2 months; hyperthyroidism patients were aged 18 to 65. Investigators excluded patients with uncontrolled infection, other autoimmune disease, pregnancy or lactation. The CDR3 covers 14 residues. Germline values: CDR1 SNHLY, CDR2 FYNNEI. J gave up 3 bases and V 6 bases, and 4 bases lay outside the gene matches.

The sequencing sample was made of blood. The chain carries TRBV2 and TRBJ1-2; 10 bases fit TRBD1. The TCR sequence derives from a middle-aged woman with Graves' hyperthyroidism. The CDR3 DNA is TGTGCCAGCAGCGGGACAGGGGAGTACTATGGCTACACCTTC. Translating gives CASSGTGEYYGYTF.